Listed below are T cell receptor beta chains from one sample, sequenced in a study of cytomegalovirus exposure and HLA in healthy donors. Libraries were prepared by immunoSEQ multiplex PCR; TCRdb keeps only in-frame clonotypes and omits some of them. The table includes under 100,000 clones, around 77% detected once. The sequenced sample consisted of PBMCs. The origin of the receptors is a boy between 5 and 17 years old in good health and CMV-seronegative. Both conserved end residues are part of each CDR3. Fields, in order: clone size, J gene, V gene, D gene, CDR3 DNA, CDR3 protein. A D gene is named only where the DNA matches it firmly. Not every row has a clone size; where given, it reads once, few, many or a size class.

>.|TRBJ2-4|TRBV29-1|.
TGCAGCGTTGAATCTTTGGCTGGACAGAAGAACATTCAGTACTTC
CSVESLAGQKNIQYF
>.|TRBJ1-5|TRBV25-1|TRBD1
TGTGCCAGCCAAGGACAGGATAGTATCCAGCCCCAGCATTTT
CASQGQDSIQPQHF
>.|TRBJ1-5|TRBV28|.
TGTGCCAGCAGCTATCGGGGGGGATTGAATCAGCCCCAGCATTTT
CASSYRGGLNQPQHF
>.|TRBJ1-1|TRBV20-1|.
TGCAGGTCTTTACGGGGCACTGAAGCTTTCTTT
CRSLRGTEAFF
>.|TRBJ2-7|TRBV7-9|TRBD1
TGTGCCAGCAGCAAACAGGGGTCCTACGAGCAGTACTTC
CASSKQGSYEQYF
>.|TRBJ2-3|TRBV7-9|TRBD2
TGTGCCAGCAGCTCCGGACTAGCGAGCACAGATACGCAGTATTTT
CASSSGLASTDTQYF
>.|TRBJ2-7|TRBV7-2|.
TGTGCCAGCAGCATGGGACAATCGCGAAACTACGAGCAGTACTTC
CASSMGQSRNYEQYF
>.|TRBJ1-1|TRBV27|.
TGTGCCAGCAGTTTGGCAGGGCTTAAGAACACTGAAGCTTTCTTT
CASSLAGLKNTEAFF
>once|TRBJ1-2|TRBV4-1|.
TGCGCCAGCAGCCAAGATAGTCCGAGCAACTATGGCTACACCTTC
CASSQDSPSNYGYTF
>.|TRBJ1-5|TRBV27|TRBD1
TGTGCCAGCAGTCCCAGGGGGACCAGTCAGCCCCAGCATTTT
CASSPRGTSQPQHF
>.|TRBJ1-5|TRBV28|.
TGTGCCAGCAGTTTGAGAAATCAGCCCCAGCATTTT
CASSLRNQPQHF
>.|TRBJ1-2|TRBV6-5|.
TGTGCCAGCAGCGTCCACGGGGAAGAATATGGCTACACCTTC
CASSVHGEEYGYTF
>.|TRBJ2-7|TRBV10-1|TRBD1
TGCGCCAGCAGTGGGTTACAGGGGGCGAAGGACGAGCAGTACTTC
CASSGLQGAKDEQYF
>.|TRBJ2-1|TRBV27|.
TGTGCCAGCAGTTTGAGAGACTACAATGAGCAGTTCTTC
CASSLRDYNEQFF
>.|TRBJ1-4|TRBV4-1|TRBD1
TGCGCCAGCAGCTCCTGGACAGGTCAGGGGGAAAAACTGTTTTTT
CASSSWTGQGEKLFF
>.|TRBJ2-1|TRBV29-1|TRBD2
TGCAGCGTAATGAGGCGGGGGACGGGCCCAATCCCGTCCTACAATGAGCAGTTCTTC
CSVMRRGTGPIPSYNEQFF
>.|TRBJ2-7|TRBV6-5|TRBD1
TGTGCCAGCAGTGGCAGGGGGTTAGGTTCCTACGAGCAGTACTTC
CASSGRGLGSYEQYF
>once|TRBJ2-5|TRBV7-2|TRBD2
TGTGCCAGCAGCTTAGCAGCGGGGCGTGGGGAGACCCAGTACTTC
CASSLAAGRGETQYF
>.|TRBJ2-7|TRBV7-2|.
TGTGCCAGCACCTCTAGCGCCCATCAGGGCGAGCAGTACTTC
CASTSSAHQGEQYF
>.|TRBJ2-7|TRBV6-1|TRBD1
TGTGCCAGCAGTGGAGGCAGGGGGCGAGACGAGCAGTACTTC
CASSGGRGRDEQYF
>.|TRBJ1-5|TRBV15|.
TGTGCCACCAGCAGAGATTTGGGAGAGCCCCAGCATTTT
CATSRDLGEPQHF
>.|TRBJ2-6|TRBV29-1|.
TGCAGCGTTGTTCCCGAGGAGGACTCTGGGGCCAACGTCCTGACTTTC
CSVVPEEDSGANVLTF
>.|TRBJ2-2|TRBV7-2|TRBD1
TGTGCCAGCAGCCTCGCCGGGACAGCGAACACCGGGGAGCTGTTTTTT
CASSLAGTANTGELFF
>few|TRBJ1-1|TRBV29-1|TRBD1
TGCAGCGTCGCGTCAGGGGGCTTCGGGCGTGAAGCTTTCTTT
CSVASGGFGREAFF
>.|TRBJ2-4|TRBV5-1|.
TGCGCCAGCAGCTTCAGTATAGCCAAAAACATTCAGTACTTC
CASSFSIAKNIQYF
>once|TRBJ2-1|TRBV5-1|TRBD2
TGCGCCAGCGCTAGCGGGAGCTCCTACAATGAGCAGTTCTTC
CASASGSSYNEQFF
>.|TRBJ2-1|TRBV4-1|TRBD1
TGCGCCAGCAGCCAAGCACCATCGAGACAGGGGAATGAGCAGTTCTTC
CASSQAPSRQGNEQFF
>.|TRBJ2-1|TRBV29-1|TRBD2
TGCAGCGTTGAACGGCCTAGCGGGAGACTCCCTACTGAGCAGTTCTTC
CSVERPSGRLPTEQFF
>.|TRBJ2-7|TRBV29-1|.
TGCAGCGTTGGCGGGGCCTACGAGCAGTACTTC
CSVGGAYEQYF
>few|TRBJ1-1|TRBV7-6|.
TGTGCCAGCAGCTTAGGCACGGGAAGCAGCACTGAAGCTTTCTTT
CASSLGTGSSTEAFF
>.|TRBJ2-1|TRBV4-3|TRBD2
TGCGCCAGCAGCCAAGAGCCTGGGACTAGCCTGGACAATGAGCAGTTCTTC
CASSQEPGTSLDNEQFF
>few|TRBJ2-1|TRBV19|TRBD2
TGTGCCAGTAGTATCGGGGGGGACAATGAGCAGTTCTTC
CASSIGGDNEQFF
>.|TRBJ1-4|TRBV25-1|.
TGTGCCAGCAGTGCACCCCGGGGTAATGAAAAACTGTTTTTT
CASSAPRGNEKLFF